Sequencing of this TCR beta chain was carried out in a study of blood T cells in healthy people across ages. CDR1 LGHNA and CDR2 YNFKEQ come from the germline V gene. The CDR3 totals 16 residues. V lost 2 bases and J lost 7; bases outside the gene matches: 6. Whole-study findings and limits: A greater number of naive CD4+ cells and higher diversity distinguished long-lived donors from aged donors.

Drawing of peripheral blood yielded 7.5 to 10 milliliters from each donor. Total RNA extraction produced at least 5.5 micrograms (per sample) for the study. As for this clonotype: The antigen is unknown.

The second PCR ran about 6 to 11 cycles with a sample-barcoded 5' primer and J-beta primers. From the 5' RACE reads, TCRdb called clonotypes with MiXCR, one entry per CDR3 protein. This repertoire shows about 1,600,000 distinct CDR3 sequences, roughly 40% found once; its top ten account for 7% to 9.5%. This chain connects TRBV4-2 to TRBJ2-1; TRBD2 matches at 12 bases. The source is a woman aged 18-29 years in good health. Sequenced input: blood. The CDR3 loop reads CASSQTSLAGGNEQFF. The DNA for the CDR3 is TGTGCCAGCAGCCAAACTTCACTAGCGGGGGGAAATGAGCAGTTCTTC.